This T cell receptor beta chain stems from a study of identical twins. Study-level findings and limits: Excess sharing between twins was weaker in beta out-of-frame sequences.

In its sample, this clonotype was seen many times. No antigen is known for it. Each CDR3 protein gets one entry after TCRdb re-called the 5' RACE reads with MiXCR. Found here are roughly 240,000 distinct CDR3 sequences, about 7% of them singletons; the top ten hold 3.6%. The sample was also reused in another study, on yellow fever vaccine responses in identical twins. Per that study: Twins reportedly mounted vaccine T cell responses that seemed partly convergent, partly personalized.

Sample: memory (CD45RO+) T cells sorted from blood. This TCR was recovered from a woman under 30 in good health.

In DNA form, the CDR3 reads TGTGCCAGCAGCTTACCCGGGACAGGGGAACAGTACGTC. Amino acids: CASSLPGTGEQYV. The rearrangement uses TRBV7-9 and TRBJ2-7; 10 bases are a match to TRBD1. CDR3 length: 13 residues. Trimming at V came to 2 bases and at J to 10 bases, leaving 5 bases not matched to a gene. Germline lookup yields CDR1 SEHNR and CDR2 FQNEAQ (reference sequence).